These T cell receptor beta chains were read from a single sample in a study of blood T cell repertoires in COVID-19. Sequencing used immunoSEQ multiplex PCR; TCRdb keeps in-frame clones, though not all of them. The repertoire holds roughly 52,000 clones, with 85% as singletons. Sequencing was performed on peripheral blood. The receptors originated from a human donor in a cohort sampled during active COVID-19. CDR3s include the opening cysteine and the closing phenylalanine or tryptophan. A D gene is named only where the DNA matches it firmly.

j_call | d_call | v_call | cdr3_aa
TRBJ2-1 | . | TRBV19 | CASRPGPTYNEQFF
TRBJ2-7 | TRBD1 | TRBV4-1 | CASSQGQGIGNEQYF
TRBJ2-7 | . | TRBV3-1/TRBV3-2 | CASSQVEGREQYF
TRBJ1-5 | TRBD1 | TRBV6-2/TRBV6-3 | CASSYLYLQGGSNQPQHF
TRBJ2-2 | . | TRBV27 | CASGATGELFF
TRBJ1-4 | . | TRBV9 | CASSGTLTGHKEEKLFF
TRBJ2-1 | TRBD2 | TRBV9 | CASSAPRGVGRGLGSYNEQFF
TRBJ2-5 | TRBD2 | TRBV18 | CASSPPGLAGGETQYF
TRBJ2-7 | TRBD1 | TRBV6-5 | CASSTDRVYEQYF
TRBJ2-7 | TRBD2 | TRBV5-1 | CASSSNAFSGTRAYEQYF
TRBJ1-5 | . | TRBV27 | CASSPDRSNQPQHF
TRBJ2-5 | TRBD1 | TRBV27 | CASSFWDRETQYF
TRBJ2-5 | TRBD2 | TRBV28 | CASAPGLAGRGYF
TRBJ1-4 | TRBD1 | TRBV5-4 | CASSRTSGTGGNGEKLFF
TRBJ2-3 | TRBD2 | TRBV7-2 | CASSLVFLAGGADTQYF
TRBJ2-7 | . | TRBV12-3/TRBV12-4 | CASSLGGPYEQYF
TRBJ1-1 | . | TRBV30 | CAWTRGDTEAFF
TRBJ2-1 | TRBD2 | TRBV11-1 | CASSPSGGDYNEQFF
TRBJ2-1 | . | TRBV28 | CASSTRETIGFF
TRBJ2-5 | . | TRBV10-3 | CAISESWRAGQETQYF
TRBJ2-3 | TRBD2 | TRBV5-1 | CASSEGLAADTQYF
TRBJ1-2 | . | TRBV27 | CASSPSRAGYGYTF
TRBJ2-4 | TRBD1 | TRBV14 | CASSIRQGGSKNIQYF
TRBJ2-2 | TRBD2 | TRBV6-6 | CASSTRGGRNTGELFF
TRBJ1-1 | TRBD1 | TRBV7-9 | CASSLLTGVTSGTEAFF
TRBJ1-5 | TRBD1 | TRBV7-9 | CASSSPGTGNQPQHF
TRBJ2-6 | . | TRBV5-1 | CASSLAAAGANVLTF
TRBJ2-2 | TRBD1 | TRBV5-1 | CASSLATGVDTGELFF
TRBJ2-1 | . | TRBV4-1 | CASSRLYDEQFF
TRBJ2-1 | . | TRBV7-3 | CASSPSHSNEQFF
TRBJ2-1 | . | TRBV4-1 | CASSQDGSNYNEQFF
TRBJ1-1 | . | TRBV2 | CATRGRRDSEAFF
TRBJ1-5 | . | TRBV6-2/TRBV6-3 | CASSMGRNQPQHF
TRBJ2-3 | TRBD1 | TRBV7-9 | CASSQQGAHTDTQYF
TRBJ1-6 | TRBD1 | TRBV4-2 | CASSQDHRKGAFISYNSPLHF